The subject of this entry is one T cell receptor (beta chain). Amplification targeted TCR beta CDR3 regions from RNA transcripts. HTBI primers were used for first-round RT-PCR of the TCR CDR3. TCRdb re-called the multiplex PCR reads through MiXCR, storing one row per CDR3 protein. The table lists about 540,000 distinct CDR3 sequences, approximately 44% of them singletons, with about 7.8% in the top ten. This CDR3 is built from 13 residues. The germline gives CDR1 SQVTM, CDR2 ANQGSEA. Trimming took 8 bases from V and 7 from J; bases not matched to a gene: 10. This sample is part of a study of T cells in Graves' hyperthyroidism and ophthalmopathy.

Sequenced material: peripheral blood or thyroid tissue (not recorded which). The source is a woman aged 18-29 years with Graves' hyperthyroidism. The chain employs TRBV29-1 and TRBJ2-7; 11 bases are shared with TRBD2. CDR3 protein: CSLGLAGRGEQYF. The CDR3, as DNA: TGCAGCCTTGGACTAGCGGGTAGAGGGGAGCAGTACTTC.